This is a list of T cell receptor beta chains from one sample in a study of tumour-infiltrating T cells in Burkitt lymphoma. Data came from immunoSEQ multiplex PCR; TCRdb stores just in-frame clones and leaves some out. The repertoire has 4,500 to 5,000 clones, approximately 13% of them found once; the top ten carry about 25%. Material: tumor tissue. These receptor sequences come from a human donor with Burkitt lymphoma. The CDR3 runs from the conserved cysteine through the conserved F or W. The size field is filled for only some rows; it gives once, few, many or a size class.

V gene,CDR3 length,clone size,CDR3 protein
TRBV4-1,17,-,CASSQAGQGGHGNTIYF
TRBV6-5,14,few,CASSYGGGNQPQHF
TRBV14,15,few,CASSHRLNSGNTIYF
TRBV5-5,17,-,CASSFLAGGPSTGELFF
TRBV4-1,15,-,CASSHPGLASNEQFF
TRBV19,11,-,CASSIGGGYTF
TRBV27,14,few,CASRPQAGEETQYF
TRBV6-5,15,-,CASSGIGRKTYGYTF
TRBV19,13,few,CASSPPGTGDQYF
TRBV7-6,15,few,CASGDRGAQGETQYF
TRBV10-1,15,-,CASSASLDRGETQYF
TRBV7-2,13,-,CASSLGRIGELFF
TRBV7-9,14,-,CASSPPPQGHEQFF
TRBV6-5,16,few,CASSFRAPGGDSPLHF
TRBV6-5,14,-,CASRAGTGLTELFF
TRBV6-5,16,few,CASSYSNQAGVNEQFF
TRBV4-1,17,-,CASSQDEYPRGANVLTF
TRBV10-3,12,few,CAISATGVEAFF
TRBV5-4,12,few,CASSRTYNEQFF
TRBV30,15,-,CAWSVSGLAGRTQYF
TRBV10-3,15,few,CAISMRPEMNTEAFF
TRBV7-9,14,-,CASSLDPSSYGYTF
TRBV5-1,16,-,CASASWGGQSSYEQYF
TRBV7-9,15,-,CASSEGTSGNNEQFF
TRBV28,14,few,CASSLHYGGNTIYF
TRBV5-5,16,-,CASSLLSAMNTGELFF
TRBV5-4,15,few,CASSLGQLNTGELFF
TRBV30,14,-,CAWSVGYSGNTIYF
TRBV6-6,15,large,CASSYSLRGSYEQYF
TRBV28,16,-,CASSPWLAANTGELFF
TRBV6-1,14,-,CASSDGRGKNIQYF
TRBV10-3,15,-,CAISEWAAGNYEQYF
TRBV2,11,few,CASSDDRTKHF
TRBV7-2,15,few,CASSPGPYPTYEQYF
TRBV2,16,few,CASRDGTWDSNQPQHF
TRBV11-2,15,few,CASSLGAADQETQYF
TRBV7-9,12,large,CASSLGAEGYTF
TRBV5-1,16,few,CASSRYRDSINSPLHF
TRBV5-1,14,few,CASSFSGGEDGYTF
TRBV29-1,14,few,CSVQGEEGTDTQYF
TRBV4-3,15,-,CASSQGTSSYNEQFF
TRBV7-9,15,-,CASRATSGGAGEQFF
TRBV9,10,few,CSCFRDEAFF
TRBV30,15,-,CAWSGEAATNEKLFF
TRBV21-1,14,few,CASRGTVVLDEQYF
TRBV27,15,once,CASSFNRRNTGELFF
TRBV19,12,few,CASSPRPGELFF
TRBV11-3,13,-,CASSLVPGETQYF
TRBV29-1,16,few,CSVMGGATSSTDTQYF
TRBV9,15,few,CASTTGGANTGELFF
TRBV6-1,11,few,CASSEAEKAFF
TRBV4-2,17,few,CASSQDGAGGLYNEQFF
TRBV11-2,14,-,CASSMGLAGKEQFF
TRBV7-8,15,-,CASSFQGFQNSPLHF
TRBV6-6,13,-,CASRGGGGTEAFF
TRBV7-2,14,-,CASSPRGGSQPQHF
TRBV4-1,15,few,CASSQSWASSYGYTF